One sample yielded the 32 T cell receptor beta chains listed below, sequenced in a study of T cells after somatic rescue of genetic block. Measured with immunoSEQ multiplex PCR; TCRdb has only the in-frame clones, and not every one. The table has some 68,000 clones, roughly 90% seen once. Material for sequencing was peripheral blood mononuclear cells (PBMCs). These receptors all stem from a man aged 25 to 40.

In its sample, this clone was seen once. The rearrangement uses TRBV11-3 and TRBJ2-5; TRBD2 matches 12 bases. The germline gives CDR1 SGHNT, CDR2 YENEEA. CDR3 length: 15 residues. Unmatched junction bases numbered 5, after V lost 5 bases and J lost 4 bases. This CDR3 reads CASSLQGLAGETQYF. CDR3 in DNA: TGTGCCAGCAGCCTACAGGGACTAGCGGGAGAGACCCAGTACTTC.

V is TRBV5-8 and J is TRBJ2-7; unclear D gene. The CDR3 is made up of 15 amino acids. CDR1 SGHTS and CDR2 YDEGEE come from the germline V gene. Deletions cut 1 base from V and 2 bases from J, with 13 bases between. The CDR3 is CASSLSQKGTYEQYF. The CDR3 DNA follows: TGTGCCAGCAGCTTGTCGCAGAAAGGCACCTACGAGCAGTACTTC.

CDR3 nucleotide sequence: TGTGCCAGCAGCTTGGCCCGGGACAGGCTCCGTGAAAAACTGTTTTTT. It specifies CASSLARDRLREKLFF. The genes are TRBV5-5 and TRBJ1-4, with 8 bases identical to TRBD1. The CDR3 runs to 16 residues. Germline V gene data show CDR1 as SGHKS and CDR2 as YYEKEE (reference sequence). Germline trimming cut 0 bases from V and 7 bases from J; bases unmatched to any gene: 8.

The rearrangement joins TRBV18 to TRBJ1-2, with 11 bases matching TRBD1. Trimming removed 5 bases from V and 3 bases from J; junction bases left unmatched: 5. The CDR3 length is 15 residues. Looked up from germline, CDR1 is KGHSH and CDR2 is LQKENI. CDR3 sequence reads: CASSTGQGAYYGYTF. The CDR3 DNA reads TGTGCCAGCTCAACTGGACAGGGGGCTTACTATGGCTACACCTTC.

The chain uses TRBV7-9 and TRBJ2-3; no definite D call. The V gene lost 5 bases and the J gene lost 0 bases, with 12 bases spanning the gap. Per the germline V gene, CDR1 is SEHNR and CDR2 is FQNEAQ (reference sequence). This CDR3 comprises 15 residues. The CDR3 DNA reads TGTGCCAGCAGCCCCATAGCATCTAGCACAGATACGCAGTATTTT. Its translation: CASSPIASSTDTQYF.

V usage is TRBV5-6 and J usage is TRBJ2-2; 8 bases match TRBD1. The CDR3 covers 19 residues. The V and J ends lost 4 bases and 2 bases, in that order; junction bases with no gene match: 16. Germline CDR1 SGHDT, CDR2 YYEEEE. CDR3 residues: CASSATPRTGKTNTGELFF. The CDR3 coding sequence is TGTGCCAGCAGCGCAACCCCACGGACAGGGAAAACCAACACCGGGGAGCTGTTTTTT. Variable domain in full (rest from reference TRBV5-6 and TRBJ2-2): DAGVTQSPTHLIKTRGQQVTLRCSPKSGHDTVSWYQQALGQGPQFIFQYYEEEERQRGNFPDRFSGHQFPNYSSELNVNALLLGDSALYLCASSATPRTGKTNTGELFFGEGSRLTVL.

The CDR3 reads CASSARDTGFHTF. The DNA for the CDR3 is TGTGCCAGCTCAGCCCGGGACACCGGCTTCCATACCTTC. The rearrangement uses TRBV18 and TRBJ1-2, with D tentatively TRBD1 (6 bases). The CDR3 spans 13 residues. The germline gives CDR1 KGHSH, CDR2 LQKENI. V was clipped by 5 bases and J by 14 bases, with 21 bases between them. Full variable domain (remainder filled in from reference TRBV18 and TRBJ1-2): NAGVMQNPRHLVRRRGQEARLRCSPMKGHSHVYWYRQLPEEGLKFMVYLQKENIIDESGMPKERFSAEFPKEGPSILRIQQVVRGDSAAYFCASSARDTGFHTFGSGTRLTVV.

The chain employs TRBV5-1 and TRBJ1-2; D not resolved. Trimming cost V 4 bases and J 1 base, with 11 bases left between them. Germline CDR1 and CDR2: SGHRS and YFSETQ. The CDR3 spans 14 residues. In nucleotides, the CDR3 is TGCGCCAGCAGCATCGGTGGGGATAACTATGGCTACACCTTC. Encoded protein: CASSIGGDNYGYTF.

This chain connects TRBV29-1 to TRBJ1-3; D is unresolved. Trimming shortened V by 3 bases and J by 4 bases, and 16 bases separated the two germline ends. The CDR3 is 15 residues long. Germline V gene lookup returns CDR1 SQVTM and CDR2 ANQGSEA. The CDR3 bases are TGCAGCGTTGATGGGAGGTCGGGAGACGGAAACACCATATATTTT. Its translation: CSVDGRSGDGNTIYF.

This clone is a singleton in its sample. V and J are TRBV5-1 and TRBJ1-1; D is undetermined. This CDR3 has 15 amino acids. CDR1 is SGHRS, CDR2 YFSETQ, per germline. Trimming removed 4 bases from V and 1 base from J, with 14 bases in between. CDR3 protein: CASSKTREPNTEAFF. The CDR3 DNA reads TGCGCCAGCAGCAAGACGAGGGAGCCGAACACTGAAGCTTTCTTT.

This clone was seen a single time. The chain links TRBV10-3 to TRBJ2-5; 7 nucleotides align to TRBD2. The CDR3 is 13 amino acids. V was clipped by 11 bases and J by 4 bases; unmatched bases: 10. Germline CDR1 is ENHRY and CDR2 is SYGVKD. The DNA of the CDR3 is TGTGCCGCGGGACCGCGGACTAGAGAGACCCAGTACTTC. It specifies CAAGPRTRETQYF.

The V call is TRBV4-2, the J call TRBJ2-6, with a possible D match to TRBD1 (6 bases). This CDR3 has 16 amino acids. CDR1 LGHNA and CDR2 YNFKEQ come from the germline V gene. V lost 0 bases and J 2 bases, leaving 8 bases between the germline ends. CDR3 in amino acids: CASSQEGGPGANVLTF. The CDR3 DNA follows: TGTGCCAGCAGCCAAGAAGGGGGTCCTGGGGCCAACGTCCTGACTTTC.

The genes are TRBV4-2 and TRBJ2-1, with TRBD2 identical over 9 bases. J was trimmed by 0 bases and V by 1 base; bases with no gene match: 10. Germline CDR1 reads LGHNA; CDR2 reads YNFKEQ. The CDR3 has 19 residues. The CDR3: CASSQVQVLAGVSYNEQFF. CDR3 in DNA: TGTGCCAGCAGCCAAGTCCAGGTTTTAGCGGGGGTCTCCTACAATGAGCAGTTCTTC.

The table lists this clone with a count of one. The chain uses TRBV4-1 and TRBJ2-2; the D gene could be TRBD1 or TRBD2 (5 bases each). Trimming removed 1 base at V and 8 bases at J, with 11 bases between. The CDR3 length is 14 residues. Germline V lookup: CDR1 MGHRA, CDR2 YSYEKL. The chain's CDR3 is CASSQVGVTGELFF. Written as DNA, the CDR3 is TGCGCCAGCAGCCAAGTGGGGGTGACGGGGGAGCTGTTTTTT.

This clone was detected only once. The chain recombines TRBV2 with TRBJ2-5; a weak D match, TRBD1 (6 bases). Trimming removed 4 bases at V and 7 bases at J, with 16 bases between. The CDR3 runs 14 residues. Germline CDR1 is SNHLY and CDR2 is FYNNEI. The CDR3 reads CASSVLQGDATQYF. CDR3 DNA sequence: TGTGCCAGCAGTGTACTACAGGGTGACGCGACCCAGTACTTC.

This clone was counted a few times. V is TRBV7-9 and J is TRBJ1-3; the D is unclear. The CDR3 spans 14 residues. Germline V gives CDR1 SEHNR, CDR2 FQNEAQ (reference sequence). The germline V and J ends were trimmed by 5 bases and 5 bases, with 13 bases remaining between them. CDR3: CASSPTSGRNTIYF. In DNA form, the CDR3 reads TGTGCCAGCAGCCCAACAAGTGGTCGAAACACCATATATTTT.

The rearrangement joins TRBV2 to TRBJ2-1; 7 nucleotides match TRBD1. The CDR3 spans 14 residues. The ends lost 8 bases at V and 5 bases at J; junction bases unmatched: 9. Germline CDR1 SNHLY, CDR2 FYNNEI. The CDR3 loop is CASYRQGPNNEQFF. The CDR3 nucleotides read TGTGCCAGCTACAGACAGGGCCCGAACAATGAGCAGTTCTTC.

The chain joins TRBV11-2 to TRBJ1-3; D is unresolved. V was pared by 4 bases and J by 4 bases, with 2 bases between. The CDR3 contains 11 residues. CDR1 is SGHAT and CDR2 is FQNNGV in the germline V gene. This CDR3 reads CASSSGNTIYF. CDR3 coding DNA: TGTGCCAGCAGCTCCGGAAACACCATATATTTT.

The V gene is TRBV5-5, the J gene TRBJ2-3; the match to TRBD1 covers 7 bases. Unmatched junction bases numbered 5, after V lost 4 bases and J lost 0 bases. CDR1 is SGHKS, CDR2 YYEKEE, per germline (reference sequence). This CDR3 has 15 residues. The CDR3 region is CASSTGTVSTDTQYF. The CDR3 DNA sequence: TGTGCCAGCAGCACAGGGACAGTAAGCACAGATACGCAGTATTTT.

The J gene is TRBJ1-6, the V gene TRBV5-4; 7 bases line up with TRBD1. V lost 0 bases to trimming and J lost 9 bases; unmatched junction nucleotides: 3. Germline V gene sequence: CDR1 SGHNT, CDR2 YYREEE (reference sequence). The CDR3 is 14 amino acids. CDR3 protein: CASSLGQGTSPLHF. CDR3 nucleotides: TGTGCCAGCAGCTTGGGACAGGGTACTTCACCCCTCCACTTT.

The gene calls are TRBV7-9 and TRBJ2-7; weak D call: TRBD1 (5 bases). V was shortened by 1 base and J by 1 base, with 11 bases between the two germline ends. The CDR3 loop spans 15 amino acids. Germline V CDR1 and CDR2: SEHNR, FQNEAQ (reference sequence). The CDR3 DNA sequence: TGTGCCAGCAGCTTAGGGGGCAGGGAATCCTACGAGCAGTACTTC. Translating gives CASSLGGRESYEQYF.

The chain joins TRBV9 to TRBJ2-7; possible D gene TRBD1, 6 bases. Germline V gives CDR1 SGDLS, CDR2 YYNGEE. There are 15 residues in the CDR3. Trimming cost V 3 bases and J 3 bases, with 16 bases left between them. The CDR3 DNA is TGTGCCAGCAGCGGAGAACCGGGACAAAACTACGAGCAGTACTTC. Its translation: CASSGEPGQNYEQYF.

V gene TRBV28 combines with J gene TRBJ2-1; D is possibly TRBD1 (5 bases). The germline V and J ends were trimmed by 5 bases and 2 bases, with 10 bases remaining between them. Germline CDR1 is MDHEN and CDR2 is SYDVKM. This CDR3 contains 14 residues. The CDR3 DNA reads as TGTGCCAGCAGTGGGGCGGAGACCTACAATGAGCAGTTCTTC. Its protein is CASSGAETYNEQFF.

The J gene is TRBJ2-5, the V gene TRBV7-9; D may be TRBD1 (6 bases). The CDR3 extends over 15 amino acids. Germline-derived CDR1 and CDR2 are SEHNR and FQNEAQ (reference sequence). V gave up 1 base and J gave up 2 bases, with 11 bases separating them. DNA of the CDR3: TGTGCCAGCAGCTTAGGTTACAGGGAACAAGAGACCCAGTACTTC. Its translation is CASSLGYREQETQYF.

This chain connects TRBV7-9 to TRBJ2-3; D is ambiguous. V lost 3 bases and J 6 bases, leaving 7 bases between the germline ends. Germline V gene sequence: CDR1 SEHNR, CDR2 FQNEAQ (reference sequence). The CDR3 spans 12 residues. Here the CDR3 reads CASSLISDTQYF. For the CDR3, the DNA is TGTGCCAGCAGCTTGATTTCGGATACGCAGTATTTT.

This chain joins TRBV7-6 and TRBJ2-6; D unclear. Germline CDR1 and CDR2: SGHVS and FNYEAQ. V dropped 6 bases and J dropped 0 bases, with 6 bases sitting between them. The CDR3 extends over 14 amino acids. CDR3 sequence reads: CASSHSSGANVLTF. The CDR3 coding sequence is TGTGCCAGCAGTCACAGCTCTGGGGCCAACGTCCTGACTTTC.

The V and J genes are TRBV13 and TRBJ2-2; 11 bases fit TRBD1. J was trimmed by 6 bases and V by 4 bases; bases with no gene match: 4. The CDR3 is 15 amino acids. Germline V lookup: CDR1 PRHDT, CDR2 FYEKMQ (reference sequence). CDR3 sequence (DNA): TGTGCCAGCAGCTCCGGGACAGGGGGTCCCGGGGAGCTGTTTTTT. It is translated as CASSSGTGGPGELFF.

The chain couples TRBV11-3 to TRBJ2-6; the D gene is possibly TRBD2 (6 bases). The CDR3 runs 16 residues. Trimming pared 8 bases from V and 0 bases from J, leaving 14 bases between. In germline, CDR1 is SGHNT, CDR2 YENEEA. CDR3 sequence reads: CASGPGGDSGANVLTF. The CDR3 coding sequence is TGTGCCAGCGGCCCAGGCGGGGACTCTGGGGCCAACGTCCTGACTTTC.

This clone was seen once. The V and J genes are TRBV7-2 and TRBJ1-3; 9 nucleotides align to TRBD1. This CDR3 is 15 amino acids long. Per the germline V gene, CDR1 is SGHTA and CDR2 is FQGNSA. V lost 8 bases, J lost 4 bases, and 9 bases stayed unmatched. CDR3 residues: CASGPTGGVGNTIYF. The CDR3 coding sequence is TGTGCCAGCGGCCCGACAGGGGGTGTCGGAAACACCATATATTTT.

The chain recombines TRBV10-1 with TRBJ2-5; a possible D gene is TRBD2 (6 bases). The CDR3 totals 14 residues. Trimming took 8 bases from V and 2 from J, leaving 15 bases between them. Germline V gene data show CDR1 as WNHNN and CDR2 as SYGVQD (reference sequence). CDR3 in DNA: TGCGCCAGCTCGCAGGTTAGCGGACAAGAGACCCAGTACTTC. Its translation: CASSQVSGQETQYF.

CDR3 in DNA: TGTGCCAGCAGAAGGACAACTCAGCCCCAGCATTTT. Translating it yields CASRRTTQPQHF. The chain recombines TRBV28 with TRBJ1-5, with a weak D call TRBD1 (5 bases). Germline CDR1 is MDHEN and CDR2 is SYDVKM. The CDR3 totals 12 residues. Trimming left V 6 bases short and J 6 bases short, with 9 bases between.

The V and J genes are TRBV29-1 and TRBJ1-2; 10 bases agree with TRBD1. V shed 3 bases and J 8 bases; nucleotides not matched to a gene: 9. The CDR3 is 14 residues long. CDR1 and CDR2 from the germline V gene are SQVTM and ANQGSEA. CDR3 in amino acids: CSVEGDRGGFGYTF. The CDR3 region has the DNA TGCAGCGTTGAGGGGGACAGGGGAGGCTTCGGCTACACCTTC.